These 24 T cell receptor beta chains came from one sample sequenced in a study of T cell responses to AZD1222 COVID-19 vaccine. Sequencing was performed with immunoSEQ multiplex PCR; in TCRdb, only in-frame clones are kept and a portion is missing. The data hold approximately 70,000 clones, with around 80% observed a single time. The specimen was peripheral blood, collected 28 days after the second AZD1222 dose. These receptors were collected from an adult who received the AZD1222 COVID-19 vaccine.

The V call is TRBV6-4, the J call TRBJ2-5, with 7 bases lining up with TRBD1. Germline CDR1 reads MRHNA; CDR2 reads SNTAGT. With 4 bases clipped from V and 6 bases from J, the junction kept 14 bases outside the gene matches. The CDR3 runs to 16 residues. CDR3 nucleotide sequence: TGTGCCAGCAGTGCACAGGGGAGAGGATTTATGAAGACCCAGTACTTC. Protein: CASSAQGRGFMKTQYF.

The chain joins TRBV19 to TRBJ2-7; TRBD2 might be the D (6 bases). The CDR3 contains 15 residues. CDR1 is LNHDA, CDR2 SQIVND, per germline (reference sequence). V was cut by 6 bases and J by 5 bases, with 20 bases left in between. CDR3 coding DNA: TGTGCCAGTAGCCAGAGCGGGCTAGCGAGGAACGAGCAGTACTTC. Its translation: CASSQSGLARNEQYF.

V is TRBV7-3 and J is TRBJ2-1, with 11 bases aligning to TRBD2. Germline V CDR1 and CDR2: SGHTA, FQGTGA. The CDR3 has 14 residues. V dropped 5 bases and J dropped 8; count of bases not matched to a gene: 5. The CDR3 bases are TGTGCCAGCAGCCCGGGACTAGCGGAGGATGAGCAGTTCTTC. This codes for CASSPGLAEDEQFF.

The chain employs TRBV5-1 and TRBJ2-7; 11 bases line up with TRBD1. Germline V CDR1 and CDR2: SGHRS, YFSETQ. The J segment lost 5 bases and the V segment lost 4 bases, leaving 5 bases of the junction unmatched. CDR3 length equals 14 residues. The DNA for the CDR3 is TGCGCCAGCAGCCCGGGACAGGGGGAGGACGAGCAGTACTTC. Its translation is CASSPGQGEDEQYF.

The chain carries TRBV5-4 and TRBJ1-5; 11 nucleotides align to TRBD1. The CDR3 sequence is 15 residues long. Germline values: CDR1 SGHNT, CDR2 YYREEE (reference sequence). Germline trimming cut 3 bases from V and 4 bases from J; bases unmatched to any gene: 3. The CDR3 spells CASSSDRGRNQPQHF. DNA of the CDR3: TGTGCCAGCAGCTCGGACAGGGGGCGAAATCAGCCCCAGCATTTT.

The chain carries TRBV28 and TRBJ1-5; possible D gene TRBD1, 5 bases. The V and J ends lost 8 bases and 7 bases respectively, with 12 bases between them. The CDR3 sequence is 12 residues long. Per germline, CDR1 MDHEN and CDR2 SYDVKM. The CDR3 DNA sequence: TGTGCCAGCGGGGCCTCGGGGCAGCCCCAGCATTTT. Its protein is CASGASGQPQHF.

This clone was counted a single time. The chain is built from TRBV27 and TRBJ2-3; D is perhaps TRBD1 or TRBD2 (5 bases each). Germline lookup yields CDR1 MNHEY and CDR2 SMNVEV (reference sequence). CDR3 length: 14 residues. Trimming stripped 2 bases from V and 6 bases from J, with 12 bases between. CDR3 sequence: CASSLGLGEDTQYF. The DNA of the CDR3 is TGTGCCAGCAGTTTAGGGCTGGGGGAGGATACGCAGTATTTT.

This chain's CDR3 is CASSQGWGVYNQPQHF. The CDR3 DNA reads as TGTGCCAGCAGCCAAGGTTGGGGAGTTTACAATCAGCCCCAGCATTTT. J is TRBJ1-5 and V is TRBV3-1 (or the pseudogene TRBV3-2), with unresolved D. The CDR3 is 16 residues long. Germline loops: CDR1 LGHDT, CDR2 YNNKEL (reference sequence). V was cut by 1 base and J by 3 bases, with 13 bases left in between.

This chain connects TRBV23-1 to TRBJ2-2, with 9 bases aligning to TRBD1. TRBV23-1 is placed among ORFs of uncertain function. This CDR3 is built from 17 residues. V trimming: 10 bases; J trimming: 5 bases; junction bases outside the gene matches: 17. In nucleotides, the CDR3 is TGCGCCATCAACCGCGGGAAAAGGACAGGGGATACCGGGGAGCTGTTTTTT. It encodes CAINRGKRTGDTGELFF.

The J gene is TRBJ2-3, the V gene TRBV4-2; tentatively, D is TRBD2 (5 bases). Trimming left V 0 bases short and J 6 bases short, with 16 bases between. Germline CDR1 is LGHNA and CDR2 is YNFKEQ. This CDR3 contains 16 residues. CDR3 region: CASSQDSLDPGDTQYF. CDR3 DNA sequence: TGTGCCAGCAGCCAAGATTCGTTAGACCCGGGGGATACGCAGTATTTT.

This sequence joins TRBV6-1 and TRBJ1-5; 9 bases are a match to TRBD1. This CDR3 is 16 amino acids long. V was pared by 4 bases and J by 5 bases, with 9 bases of the junction left unmatched. Germline values: CDR1 MNHNS, CDR2 SASEGT. The CDR3 loop is CASSVSPGQGDQPQHF. CDR3 sequence (DNA): TGTGCCAGCAGTGTTTCTCCGGGACAGGGAGATCAGCCCCAGCATTTT.

V gene TRBV15 combines with J gene TRBJ1-1, with 7 bases fitting TRBD1. Germline assignment: CDR1 LNHNV and CDR2 YYDKDF (reference sequence). This CDR3 comprises 15 residues. Unmatched junction bases numbered 3, after V lost 2 bases and J lost 0 bases. This CDR3 is CATSRPRGMNTEAFF. CDR3 nucleotides: TGTGCCACCAGCAGACCCAGGGGGATGAACACTGAAGCTTTCTTT.

This chain uses TRBV21-1 with TRBJ2-2; whether TRBD2, the table's D call, matches the DNA was not checked. TRBV21-1 is annotated as a pseudogene. The CDR3 has 17 amino acids. CDR3 amino acids: CASSKSYRRGSAGELFF. CDR3 nucleotides: TGTGCCAGCAGCAAAAGTTACCGACGGGGAAGCGCCGGGGAGCTGTTTTTT.

The V and J genes are TRBV7-2 and TRBJ2-7; TRBD2 is a possible D gene (6 bases). Trimming shortened V by 5 bases and J by 2 bases, and 19 bases separated the two germline ends. The germline CDR1 and CDR2 sequences are SGHTA and FQGNSA. The CDR3 totals 16 residues. In DNA, the CDR3 is TGTGCCAGCAGCCTGGTGGGTAGCGGCAACCCCTACGAGCAGTACTTC. Amino acid sequence: CASSLVGSGNPYEQYF.

The rearrangement links TRBV29-1 to TRBJ2-1; 14 bases map to TRBD2. CDR1 and CDR2 from the germline V gene are SQVTM and ANQGSEA. The CDR3 is 17 residues long. With 6 bases clipped from V and 5 bases from J, the junction kept 12 bases outside the gene matches. The CDR3 loop reads CSVENLWTSGRNNEQFF. Here the CDR3 DNA reads TGCAGCGTCGAAAACCTCTGGACTAGCGGGAGGAACAATGAGCAGTTCTTC.

The chain links TRBV2 to TRBJ2-2, with 8 bases lining up with TRBD2. The J segment lost 4 bases and the V segment lost 7 bases, leaving 11 bases of the junction unmatched. The CDR3 spans 16 residues. The V gene's germline CDR1 is SNHLY and CDR2 FYNNEI. CDR3 coding DNA: TGTGCCAGCAAAGGCGGGGGGCTCCTTAGCACCGGGGAGCTGTTTTTT. It is translated as CASKGGGLLSTGELFF.

The chain joins TRBV13 to TRBJ2-5; the D is unclear. CDR1 and CDR2 from the germline V gene are PRHDT and FYEKMQ (reference sequence). Trimming shortened V by 0 bases and J by 1 base, and 6 bases separated the two germline ends. This CDR3 has 14 amino acids. The DNA of the CDR3 is TGTGCCAGCAGCTTAGGGCACACCCAAGAGACCCAGTACTTC. This encodes CASSLGHTQETQYF. The whole variable domain, filled in from reference TRBV13 and TRBJ2-5, reads AAGVIQSPRHLIKEKRETATLKCYPIPRHDTVYWYQQGPGQDPQFLISFYEKMQSDKGSIPDRFSAQQFSDYHSELNMSSLELGDSALYFCASSLGHTQETQYFGPGTRLLVL.

This clone was seen a single time. The chain uses TRBV19 and TRBJ2-3; D call uncertain. Germline V gives CDR1 LNHDA, CDR2 SQIVND (reference sequence). The CDR3 spans 15 residues. The germline V and J ends were trimmed by 5 bases and 1 base, with 13 bases remaining between them. The CDR3 bases are TGTGCCAGTAGTGTGGACCCTTGGGGCACAGATACGCAGTATTTT. Translation: CASSVDPWGTDTQYF.

This clone has only a few counts. The J gene is TRBJ1-2, the V gene TRBV20-1; the D is unclear. Germline V gene sequence: CDR1 DFQATT, CDR2 SNEGSKA (reference sequence). V dropped 7 bases and J dropped 2 bases, with 8 bases sitting between them. The CDR3 sequence is 11 residues long. CDR3 residues: CSGPMNYGYTF. CDR3 DNA sequence: TGCAGTGGCCCCATGAACTATGGCTACACCTTC.

The chain couples TRBV13 to TRBJ2-5, with TRBD2 matching 8 bases. Germline assignment: CDR1 PRHDT and CDR2 FYEKMQ (reference sequence). The CDR3 contains 14 residues. V lost 7 bases to trimming and J lost 4 bases; unmatched junction nucleotides: 8. CDR3 in amino acids: CASTLTGGPETQYF. CDR3 nucleotides: TGTGCCAGCACTTTAACGGGAGGGCCAGAGACCCAGTACTTC.

The CDR3 DNA is TGTGCCAGCAGCCAAGGTGTGACTAGCAAGGGGACCCAGTACTTC. Residues: CASSQGVTSKGTQYF. J is TRBJ2-5 and V is TRBV3-1 (or the pseudogene TRBV3-2); TRBD2 agrees at 7 bases. V was pared by 1 base and J by 7 bases, with 9 bases of the junction left unmatched. Germline CDR1 and CDR2: LGHDT and YNNKEL (reference sequence). This CDR3 comprises 15 residues.

The chain recombines TRBV6-5 with TRBJ2-4; 8 positions match TRBD1. The J segment lost 5 bases and the V segment lost 6 bases, leaving 3 bases of the junction unmatched. The CDR3 is made up of 13 amino acids. Germline-derived CDR1 and CDR2 are MNHEY and SVGAGI. The DNA of the CDR3 is TGTGCCAGCAGCGGACAGGGCGAAAACATTCAGTACTTC. Translating it yields CASSGQGENIQYF.

V usage is TRBV7-2 and J usage is TRBJ2-2; 7 positions match TRBD1. After removal of 5 bases from V and 4 bases from J, the junction contained 7 bases not matched to a gene. Germline lookup yields CDR1 SGHTA and CDR2 FQGNSA. The length of the CDR3 is 15 residues. As DNA, the CDR3 is TGTGCCAGCAGCCTTCGACAGGGCGGCACCGGGGAGCTGTTTTTT. Amino acid sequence: CASSLRQGGTGELFF.

The chain has TRBV29-1 and TRBJ2-7; 13 positions agree with TRBD2. CDR1 and CDR2 (germline): SQVTM, ANQGSEA. This CDR3 is built from 15 residues. The V gene end was trimmed by 3 bases and the J gene end by 3 bases; junction bases not matched to a gene: 5. The CDR3: CSVDGTSGENYEQYF. CDR3 sequence (DNA): TGCAGCGTTGATGGGACTAGCGGGGAAAACTACGAGCAGTACTTC.